This T cell receptor (beta chain) was sequenced in a study of response to subunit inactivated influenza vaccine. The CDR3 loop spans 15 amino acids. The germline gives CDR1 SGHRS, CDR2 YFSETQ. V lost 0 bases to trimming and J lost 4 bases, with 10 bases between them. TCRdb re-derived calls from the RT-PCR reads in MiXCR, one entry per CDR3 protein. This table holds hundreds of thousands of distinct CDR3 sequences, about a fifth found once. There are a few counts of this clonotype. The TCR originated in a man aged 45-65 years who received an inactivated influenza vaccine. Material: PBMCs from blood, obtained about 5 days after vaccination. The gene calls are TRBV5-1 and TRBJ2-2, with D perhaps matching TRBD2 (6 bases). CDR3 region: CASSLVPGSTGELFF. The CDR3, as DNA: TGCGCCAGCAGCTTGGTGCCCGGGAGCACCGGGGAGCTGTTTTTT.